One T cell receptor (beta chain) is described in this entry. Assay used: immunoSEQ multiplex PCR; TCRdb lists only in-frame clones, some missing. Among tens of thousands of clones listed, 81% were seen once. As for time point: blood 4 weeks post-SBRT, at nephrectomy. Treatment denoted: 15 Gy SBRT to primary tumor, nephrectomy 4 weeks later. Nephrectomy followed 15 Gy stereotactic body radiation by 4 weeks. This CDR3 has 14 residues. The V end lost 5 bases, the J end lost 1 base, and 12 bases lay between the germline ends. Germline CDR1 and CDR2: MNHEY and SVGAGI. This sample was included in a study of radiation and T cells in renal cell carcinoma.

This specimen was blood, taken from a patient whose treatment included radiotherapy and nephrectomy. The TCR comes from a man between 60 and 75 years old with renal cell carcinoma. The chain has TRBV6-5 and TRBJ2-7, with a weak D call TRBD2 (5 bases). The CDR3, as DNA: TGTGCCAGCAGTGCAAAGCGGTCTTCCTACGAGCAGTACTTC. Translated: CASSAKRSSYEQYF.